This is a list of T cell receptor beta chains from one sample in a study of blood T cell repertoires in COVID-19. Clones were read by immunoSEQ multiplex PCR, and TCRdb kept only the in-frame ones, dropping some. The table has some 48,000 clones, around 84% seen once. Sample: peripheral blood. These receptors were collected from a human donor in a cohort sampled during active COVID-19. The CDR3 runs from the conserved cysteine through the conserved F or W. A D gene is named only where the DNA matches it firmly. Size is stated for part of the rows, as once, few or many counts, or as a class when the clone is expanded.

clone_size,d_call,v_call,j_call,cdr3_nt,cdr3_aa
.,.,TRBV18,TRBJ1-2,TGTGCCAGCTCGCTTCAGGGGTCCTATGGCTACACCTTC,CASSLQGSYGYTF
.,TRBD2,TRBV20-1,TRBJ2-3,TGCAGTGCTAGTCGGCGGGGGAGGACTACTAGCACAGATACGCAGTATTTT,CSASRRGRTTSTDTQYF
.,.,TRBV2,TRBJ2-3,TGTGCCAGCAGTGAGTCTAGGAGAGATACGCAGTATTTT,CASSESRRDTQYF
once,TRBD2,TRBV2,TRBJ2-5,TGTGCCAGCAGAGGAGGGACTAGAGGGGAGACCCAGTACTTC,CASRGGTRGETQYF
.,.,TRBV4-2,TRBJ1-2,TGTGCCAGCAGCCAATCCACTAACTATGGCTACACCTTC,CASSQSTNYGYTF
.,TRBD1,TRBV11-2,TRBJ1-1,TGTGCCAGCAGTTCAGGGGGCGAAGCTTTCTTT,CASSSGGEAFF
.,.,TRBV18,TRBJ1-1,TGTGCCAGCTTGGGCCAAGGGGCTGCTTTGAACACTGAAGCTTTCTTT,CASLGQGAALNTEAFF
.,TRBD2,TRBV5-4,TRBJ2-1,TGTGCCAGCAGCTCAACTAGCGGGGGGCTCAATGAGCAGTTCTTC,CASSSTSGGLNEQFF
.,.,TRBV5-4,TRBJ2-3,TGTGCCAGCAGCCCCGGGACTTCTCGGGGCAGCACAGATACGCAGTATTTT,CASSPGTSRGSTDTQYF
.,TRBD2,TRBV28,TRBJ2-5,TGTGCCAGCAGTTTCCCTAGCGGGGGGAGTCAGGAGACCCAGTACTTC,CASSFPSGGSQETQYF
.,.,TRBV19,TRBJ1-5,TGTGCCAGTAGTATAGGGCAGAATCAGCCCCAGCATTTT,CASSIGQNQPQHF
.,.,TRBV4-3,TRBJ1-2,TGCGCCAGCAGCCAAGATCAGACTGTAACCTCTAACTATGGCTACACCTTC,CASSQDQTVTSNYGYTF
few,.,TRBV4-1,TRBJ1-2,TGCGCCAGCAGCCAAGATAGTAATCGTGGCTACACCTTC,CASSQDSNRGYTF
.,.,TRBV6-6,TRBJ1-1,TGTGCCAGCAGTTACGCGGTCGGACAGACGAACACTGAAGCTTTCTTT,CASSYAVGQTNTEAFF
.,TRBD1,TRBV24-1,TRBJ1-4,TGTGCCACCCAAGGACAGGGCGAAAAACTGTTTTTT,CATQGQGEKLFF
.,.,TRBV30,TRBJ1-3,TGTGCCTGGAGTCCAAGGAGCGGGGTAGGAAACACCATATATTTT,CAWSPRSGVGNTIYF